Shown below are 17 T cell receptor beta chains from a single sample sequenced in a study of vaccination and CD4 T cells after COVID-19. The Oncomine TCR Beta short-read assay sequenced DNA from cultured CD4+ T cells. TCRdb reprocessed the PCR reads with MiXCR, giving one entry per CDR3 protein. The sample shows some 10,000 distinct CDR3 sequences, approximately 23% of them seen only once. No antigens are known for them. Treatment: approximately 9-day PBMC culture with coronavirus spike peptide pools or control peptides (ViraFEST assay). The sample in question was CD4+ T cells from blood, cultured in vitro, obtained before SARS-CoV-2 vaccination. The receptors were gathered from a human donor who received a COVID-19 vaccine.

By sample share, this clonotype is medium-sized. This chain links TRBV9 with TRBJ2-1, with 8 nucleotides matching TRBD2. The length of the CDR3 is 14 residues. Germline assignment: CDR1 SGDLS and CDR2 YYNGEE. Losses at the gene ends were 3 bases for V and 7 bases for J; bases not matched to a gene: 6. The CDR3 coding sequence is TGTGCCAGCAGCGCCCGGGGGGGCCTTAATGAGCAGTTCTTC. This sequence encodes CASSARGGLNEQFF.

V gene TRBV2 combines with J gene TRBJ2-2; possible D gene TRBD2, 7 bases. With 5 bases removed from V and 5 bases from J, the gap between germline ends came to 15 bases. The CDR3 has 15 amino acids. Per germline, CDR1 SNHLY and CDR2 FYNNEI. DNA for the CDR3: TGTGCCAGCAGTCTCGAGGGGGGGTATACCGGGGAGCTGTTTTTT. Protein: CASSLEGGYTGELFF.

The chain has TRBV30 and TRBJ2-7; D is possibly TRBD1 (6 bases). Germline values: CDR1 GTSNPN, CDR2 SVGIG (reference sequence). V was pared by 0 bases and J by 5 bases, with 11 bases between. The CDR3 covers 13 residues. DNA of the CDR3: TGTGCCTGGAGTGTACAGGGCGGCGACGAGCAGTACTTC. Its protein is CAWSVQGGDEQYF.

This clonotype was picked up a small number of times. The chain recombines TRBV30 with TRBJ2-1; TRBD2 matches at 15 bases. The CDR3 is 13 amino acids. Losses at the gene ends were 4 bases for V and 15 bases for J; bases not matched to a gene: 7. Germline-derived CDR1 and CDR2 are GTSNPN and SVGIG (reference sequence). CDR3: CAWIRTSGGALFF. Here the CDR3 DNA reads TGTGCCTGGATTAGGACTAGCGGGGGGGCCCTGTTCTTC.

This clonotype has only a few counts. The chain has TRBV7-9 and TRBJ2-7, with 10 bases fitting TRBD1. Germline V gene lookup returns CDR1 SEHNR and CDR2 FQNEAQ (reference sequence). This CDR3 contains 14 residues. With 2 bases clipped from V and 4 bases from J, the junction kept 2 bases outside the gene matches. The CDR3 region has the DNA TGTGCCAGCAGCTTATGGACAGGGGGGTACGAGCAGTACTTC. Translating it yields CASSLWTGGYEQYF.

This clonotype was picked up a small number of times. The CDR3 spells CAQRGETQYF. The CDR3 region has the DNA TGTGCCCAGAGGGGGGAGACCCAGTACTTC. The chain carries TRBV2 and TRBJ2-5, with D possibly matching TRBD1 (6 bases). The CDR3 runs to 10 residues. In germline, CDR1 is SNHLY, CDR2 FYNNEI. The ends were cut back, 11 bases at V and 5 bases at J, with 9 bases in the middle.

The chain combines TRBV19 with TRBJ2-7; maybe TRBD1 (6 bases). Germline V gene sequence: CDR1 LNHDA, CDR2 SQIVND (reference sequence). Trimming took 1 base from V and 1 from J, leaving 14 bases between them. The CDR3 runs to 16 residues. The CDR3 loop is CASSIGGPPTSYEQYF. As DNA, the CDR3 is TGTGCCAGTAGTATAGGGGGGCCGCCAACATCCTACGAGCAGTACTTC.

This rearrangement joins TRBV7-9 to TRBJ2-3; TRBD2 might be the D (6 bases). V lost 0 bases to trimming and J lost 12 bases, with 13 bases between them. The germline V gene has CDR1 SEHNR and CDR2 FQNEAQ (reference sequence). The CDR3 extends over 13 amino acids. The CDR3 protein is CASSLAGGLYQYF. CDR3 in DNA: TGTGCCAGCAGCTTAGCTGGGGGACTTTACCAGTATTTT.

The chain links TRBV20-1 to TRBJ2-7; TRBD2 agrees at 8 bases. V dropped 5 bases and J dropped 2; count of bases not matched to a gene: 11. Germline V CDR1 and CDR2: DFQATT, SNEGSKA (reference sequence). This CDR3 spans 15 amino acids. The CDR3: CSALGIAGLAYEQYF. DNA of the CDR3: TGCAGTGCTCTGGGGATAGCGGGGCTTGCCTACGAGCAGTACTTC.

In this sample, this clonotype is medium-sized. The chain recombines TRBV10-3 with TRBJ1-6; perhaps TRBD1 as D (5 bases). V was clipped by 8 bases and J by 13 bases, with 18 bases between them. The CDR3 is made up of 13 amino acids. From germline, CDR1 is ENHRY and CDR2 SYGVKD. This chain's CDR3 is CAIGSVRGDPLHF. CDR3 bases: TGTGCCATCGGATCCGTTCGGGGGGACCCCCTCCACTTT.

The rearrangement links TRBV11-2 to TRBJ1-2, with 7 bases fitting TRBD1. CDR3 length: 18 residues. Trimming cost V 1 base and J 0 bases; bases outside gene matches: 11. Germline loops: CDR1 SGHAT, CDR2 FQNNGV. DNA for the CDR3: TGTGCCAGCAGCTTAGGCCCTTCGGACAGGCGAGCTAACTATGGCTACACCTTC. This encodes CASSLGPSDRRANYGYTF.

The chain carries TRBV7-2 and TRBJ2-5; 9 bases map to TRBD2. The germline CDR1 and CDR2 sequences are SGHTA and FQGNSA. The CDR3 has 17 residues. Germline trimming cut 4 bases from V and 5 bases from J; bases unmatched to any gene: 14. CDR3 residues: CASSSLHSKRGEETQYF. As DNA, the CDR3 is TGTGCCAGCAGCTCCCTTCATTCAAAGCGGGGGGAGGAGACCCAGTACTTC.

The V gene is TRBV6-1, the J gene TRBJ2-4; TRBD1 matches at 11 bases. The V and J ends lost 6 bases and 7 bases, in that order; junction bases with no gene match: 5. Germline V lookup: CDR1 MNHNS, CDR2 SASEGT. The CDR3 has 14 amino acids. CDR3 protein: CASSPGQGANIQYF. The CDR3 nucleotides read TGTGCCAGCAGCCCAGGACAGGGGGCTAACATTCAGTACTTC.

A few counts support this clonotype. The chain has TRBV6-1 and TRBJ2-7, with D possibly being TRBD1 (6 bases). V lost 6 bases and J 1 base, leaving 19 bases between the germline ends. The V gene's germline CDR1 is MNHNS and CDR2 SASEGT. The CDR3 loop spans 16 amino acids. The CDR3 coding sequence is TGTGCCAGCAGGCCAACAGGGCTCATTCTTTCCTACGAGCAGTACTTC. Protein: CASRPTGLILSYEQYF.

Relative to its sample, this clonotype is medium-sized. CDR3 in amino acids: CASSYDQGGDTF. Here the CDR3 DNA reads TGTGCCAGCAGTTACGACCAGGGCGGGGACACCTTC. The rearrangement links TRBV6-5 to TRBJ1-2, with D possibly matching TRBD1 (5 bases). The CDR3 covers 12 residues. The germline CDR1 and CDR2 sequences are MNHEY and SVGAGI. The ends were cut back, 2 bases at V and 12 bases at J, with 13 bases in the middle.

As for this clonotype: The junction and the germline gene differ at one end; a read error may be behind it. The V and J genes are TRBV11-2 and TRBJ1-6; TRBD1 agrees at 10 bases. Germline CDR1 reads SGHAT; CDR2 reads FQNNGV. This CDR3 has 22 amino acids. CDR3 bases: TGTACCAGCAGCGAGCTAGGACAGGGGGGAATCTATGAGAGCTCCTATAATTCACCCCTCCACTTT. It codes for CTSSELGQGGIYESSYNSPLHF.

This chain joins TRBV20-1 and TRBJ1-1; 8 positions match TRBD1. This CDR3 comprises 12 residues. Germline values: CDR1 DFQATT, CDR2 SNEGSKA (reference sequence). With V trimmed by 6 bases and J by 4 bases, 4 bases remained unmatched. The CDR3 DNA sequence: TGCAGTGCCCCAGACAGGGGCACTGAAGCTTTCTTT. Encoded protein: CSAPDRGTEAFF.